The clone carrying this T cell receptor (beta chain) was recorded a few times. Its antigen is as yet unknown. The CDR3 extends over 14 amino acids. Germline CDR1 SGHTA, CDR2 FQGNSA. Deletions cut 7 bases from V and 5 bases from J, with 17 bases between. These data belong to a study of T cells after yellow fever vaccination. Findings of the study overall: Post-booster repertoires contained most primary-vaccination clones again (approximately 97% CD4, around 88% CD8).

TCRdb re-called the 5' RACE reads through MiXCR, storing one row per CDR3 protein. Of more than 350,000 distinct CDR3 sequences listed, roughly 11% were seen once; the top ten hold 18%. The specimen was PBMCs, collected on the day of the first yellow fever vaccination. This receptor was identified in a man between 18 and 29 years old who received the YFV17D yellow fever vaccine. The chain carries TRBV7-2 and TRBJ1-2; a weak D match, TRBD1 (5 bases). The CDR3 loop reads CASTLTAIRYGYTF. In DNA form, the CDR3 reads TGTGCCAGCACCTTGACAGCAATTCGTTATGGCTACACCTTC.